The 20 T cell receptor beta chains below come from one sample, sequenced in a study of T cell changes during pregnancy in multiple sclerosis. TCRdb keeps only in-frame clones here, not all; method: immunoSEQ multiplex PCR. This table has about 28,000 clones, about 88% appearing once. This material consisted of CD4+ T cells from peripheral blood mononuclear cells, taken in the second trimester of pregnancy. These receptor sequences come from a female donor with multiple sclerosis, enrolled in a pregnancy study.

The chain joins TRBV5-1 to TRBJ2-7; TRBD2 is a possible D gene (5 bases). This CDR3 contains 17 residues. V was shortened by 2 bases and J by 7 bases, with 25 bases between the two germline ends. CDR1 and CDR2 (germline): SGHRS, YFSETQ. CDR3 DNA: TGCGCCAGCAGCTTTGGTTTCGGGGATTTTTCTTCGGGGGAGCAGTACTTC. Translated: CASSFGFGDFSSGEQYF.

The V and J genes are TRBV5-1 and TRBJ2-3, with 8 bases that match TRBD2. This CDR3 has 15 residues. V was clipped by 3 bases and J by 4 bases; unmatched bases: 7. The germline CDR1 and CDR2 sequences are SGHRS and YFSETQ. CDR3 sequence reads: CASSSGAGGPDTQYF. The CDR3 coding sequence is TGCGCCAGCAGCTCGGGGGCGGGGGGTCCAGATACGCAGTATTTT. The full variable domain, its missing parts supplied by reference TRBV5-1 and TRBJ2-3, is KAGVTQTPRYLIKTRGQQVTLSCSPISGHRSVSWYQQTPGQGLQFLFEYFSETQRNKGNFPGRFSGRQFSNSRSEMNVSTLELGDSALYLCASSSGAGGPDTQYFGPGTRLTVL.

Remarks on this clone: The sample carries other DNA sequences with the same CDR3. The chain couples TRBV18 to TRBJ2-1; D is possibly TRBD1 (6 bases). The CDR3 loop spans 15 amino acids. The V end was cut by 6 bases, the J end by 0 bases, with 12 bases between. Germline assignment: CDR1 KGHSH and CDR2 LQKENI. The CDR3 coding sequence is TGTGCCAGCTCTTTAGGGGGTAGCTCCTACAATGAGCAGTTCTTC. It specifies CASSLGGSSYNEQFF.

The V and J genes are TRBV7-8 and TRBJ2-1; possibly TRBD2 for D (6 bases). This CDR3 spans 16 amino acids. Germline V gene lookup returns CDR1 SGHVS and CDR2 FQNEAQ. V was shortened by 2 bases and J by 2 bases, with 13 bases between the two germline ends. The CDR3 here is CASSLTKDYTYNEQFF. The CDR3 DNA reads TGTGCCAGCAGCTTAACCAAGGACTACACCTACAATGAGCAGTTCTTC.

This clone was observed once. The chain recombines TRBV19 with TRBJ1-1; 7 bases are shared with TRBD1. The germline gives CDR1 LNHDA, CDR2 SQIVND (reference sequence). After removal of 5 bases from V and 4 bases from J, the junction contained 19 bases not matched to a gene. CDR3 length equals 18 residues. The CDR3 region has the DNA TGTGCCAGTAGTCCGGGGACAGCCATCGTAACCCCGAGCACTGAAGCTTTCTTT. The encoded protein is CASSPGTAIVTPSTEAFF.

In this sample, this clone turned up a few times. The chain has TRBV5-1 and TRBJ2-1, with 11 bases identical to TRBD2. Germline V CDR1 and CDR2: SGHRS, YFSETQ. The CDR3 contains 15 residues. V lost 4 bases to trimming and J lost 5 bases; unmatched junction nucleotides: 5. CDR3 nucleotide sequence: TGCGCCAGCAGCCGTAGCGGGGGGGCCAACAATGAGCAGTTCTTC. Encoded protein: CASSRSGGANNEQFF.

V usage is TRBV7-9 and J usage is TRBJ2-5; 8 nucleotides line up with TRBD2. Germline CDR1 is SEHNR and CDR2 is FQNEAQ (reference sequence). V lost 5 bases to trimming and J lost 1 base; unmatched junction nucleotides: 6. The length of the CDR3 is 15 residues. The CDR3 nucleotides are TGTGCCAGCAGCCCGGGGGGGGGTTTCCAAGAGACCCAGTACTTC. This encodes CASSPGGGFQETQYF.

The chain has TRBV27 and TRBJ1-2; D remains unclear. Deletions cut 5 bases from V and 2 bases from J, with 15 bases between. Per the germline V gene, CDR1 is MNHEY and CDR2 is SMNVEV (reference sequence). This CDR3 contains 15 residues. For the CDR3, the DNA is TGTGCCAGCAGTAAACCGGACGGGAGAAACTATGGCTACACCTTC. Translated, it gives CASSKPDGRNYGYTF.

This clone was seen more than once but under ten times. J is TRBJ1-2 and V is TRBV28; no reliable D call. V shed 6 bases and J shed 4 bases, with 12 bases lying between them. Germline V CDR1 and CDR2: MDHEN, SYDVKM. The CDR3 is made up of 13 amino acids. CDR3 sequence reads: CASSLALSYGYTF. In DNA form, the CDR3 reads TGTGCCAGCAGCCTGGCCCTCTCCTATGGCTACACCTTC.

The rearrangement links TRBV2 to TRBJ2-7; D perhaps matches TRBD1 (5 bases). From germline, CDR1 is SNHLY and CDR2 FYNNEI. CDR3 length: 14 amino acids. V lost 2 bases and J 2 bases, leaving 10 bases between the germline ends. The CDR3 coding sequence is TGTGCCAGCAGTGAACAGGGCTTAGCCTACGAGCAGTACTTC. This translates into CASSEQGLAYEQYF.

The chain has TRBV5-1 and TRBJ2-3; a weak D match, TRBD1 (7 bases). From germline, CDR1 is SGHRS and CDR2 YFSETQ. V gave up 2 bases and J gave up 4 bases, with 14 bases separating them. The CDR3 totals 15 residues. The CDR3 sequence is CASSLLTGRSDTQYF. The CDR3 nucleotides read TGCGCCAGCAGCTTACTGACAGGGAGGTCAGATACGCAGTATTTT.

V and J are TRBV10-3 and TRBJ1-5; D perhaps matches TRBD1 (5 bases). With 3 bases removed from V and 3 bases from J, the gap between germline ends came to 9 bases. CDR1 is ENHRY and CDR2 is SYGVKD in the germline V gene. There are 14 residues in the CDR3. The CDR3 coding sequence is TGTGCCATCAGTGAACAGGTTGACAATCAGCCCCAGCATTTT. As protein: CAISEQVDNQPQHF.

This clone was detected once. The CDR3: CASGTGGGETQYF. The CDR3 DNA is TGTGCCAGCGGCACAGGGGGGGGAGAGACCCAGTACTTC. The chain links TRBV5-4 to TRBJ2-5, with D possibly being TRBD1 (8 bases). The CDR3 spans 13 residues. Between the trimmed V and J ends, which lost 7 bases and 4 bases, there was a span of 14 bases. Germline assignment: CDR1 SGHNT and CDR2 YYREEE (reference sequence).

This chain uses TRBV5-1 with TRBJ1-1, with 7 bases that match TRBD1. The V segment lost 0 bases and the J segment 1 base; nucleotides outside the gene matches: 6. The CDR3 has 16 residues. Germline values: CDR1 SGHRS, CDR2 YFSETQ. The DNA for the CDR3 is TGCGCCAGCAGCTTGGTGGGACAGTTATCGAACACTGAAGCTTTCTTT. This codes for CASSLVGQLSNTEAFF.

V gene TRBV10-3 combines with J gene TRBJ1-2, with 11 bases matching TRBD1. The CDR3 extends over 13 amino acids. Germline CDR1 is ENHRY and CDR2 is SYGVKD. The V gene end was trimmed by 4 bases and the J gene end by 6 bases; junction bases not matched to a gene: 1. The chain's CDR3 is CAISGTGGDGYTF. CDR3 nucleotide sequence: TGTGCCATCAGTGGGACAGGGGGCGATGGCTACACCTTC.

CDR3 residues: CASSLTAQGYGYTF. DNA for the CDR3: TGTGCCAGCAGCCTGACAGCGCAGGGATATGGCTACACCTTC. The chain combines TRBV5-6 with TRBJ1-2; a weak D match, TRBD1 (5 bases). V lost 4 bases and J lost 5, with 15 bases in between. Germline loops: CDR1 SGHDT, CDR2 YYEEEE. CDR3 length: 14 amino acids.

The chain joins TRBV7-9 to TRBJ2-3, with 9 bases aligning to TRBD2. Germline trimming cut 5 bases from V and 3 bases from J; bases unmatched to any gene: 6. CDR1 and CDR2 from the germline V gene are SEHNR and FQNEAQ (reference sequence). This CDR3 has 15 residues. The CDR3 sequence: CASSPVAGVTDTQYF. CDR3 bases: TGTGCCAGCAGCCCTGTAGCGGGGGTTACAGATACGCAGTATTTT.

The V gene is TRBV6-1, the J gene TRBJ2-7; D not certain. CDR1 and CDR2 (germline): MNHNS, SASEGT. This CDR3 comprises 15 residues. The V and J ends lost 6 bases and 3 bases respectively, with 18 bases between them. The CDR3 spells CASSQGAVINYEQYF. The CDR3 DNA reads TGTGCCAGCAGCCAAGGTGCGGTCATCAACTACGAGCAGTACTTC.

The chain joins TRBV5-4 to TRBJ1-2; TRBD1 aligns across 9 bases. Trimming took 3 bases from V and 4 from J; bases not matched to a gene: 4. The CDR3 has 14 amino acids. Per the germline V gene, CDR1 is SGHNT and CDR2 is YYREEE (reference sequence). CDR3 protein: CASSYNRGLYGYTF. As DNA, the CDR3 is TGTGCCAGCAGCTATAACAGGGGGCTCTATGGCTACACCTTC.

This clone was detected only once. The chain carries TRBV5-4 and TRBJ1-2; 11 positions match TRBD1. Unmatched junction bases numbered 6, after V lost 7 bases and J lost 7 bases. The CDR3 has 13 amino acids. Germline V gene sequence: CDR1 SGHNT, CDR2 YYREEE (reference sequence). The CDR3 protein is CASYGTGGTGYTF. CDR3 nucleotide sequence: TGTGCCAGCTACGGGACAGGGGGTACTGGCTACACCTTC.